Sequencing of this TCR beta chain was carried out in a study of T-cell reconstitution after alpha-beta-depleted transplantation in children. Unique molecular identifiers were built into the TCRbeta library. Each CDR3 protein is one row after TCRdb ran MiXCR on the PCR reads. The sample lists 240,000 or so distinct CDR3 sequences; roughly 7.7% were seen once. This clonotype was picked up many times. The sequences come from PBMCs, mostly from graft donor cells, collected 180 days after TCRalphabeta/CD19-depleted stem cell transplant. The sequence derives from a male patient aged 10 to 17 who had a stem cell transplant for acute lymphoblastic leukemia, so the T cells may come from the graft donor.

In DNA form, the CDR3 reads TGTGCCAGCAGCGATTCGGCCCTGACAGTTTACAATGAGCAGTTCTTC. Its protein is CASSDSALTVYNEQFF. The V gene is TRBV7-9, the J gene TRBJ2-1, with D perhaps TRBD1 (5 bases). Per germline, CDR1 SEHNR and CDR2 FQNEAQ (reference sequence). Between the trimmed V and J ends, which lost 5 bases and 4 bases, there was a span of 18 bases. There are 16 residues in the CDR3.